A selection of T cell receptor beta chains follows, all from one sample in a study of blood T cell repertoires in COVID-19. TCRdb keeps only in-frame clones here, not all; method: immunoSEQ multiplex PCR. The sample holds roughly 210,000 clones; approximately 80% are singletons and the top ten take roughly 10%. Specimen: peripheral blood. These receptors all stem from a woman aged 80 or over with COVID-19, enrolled during active disease. The CDR3 runs from the conserved cysteine through the conserved F or W. D genes are given only for firm matches. Clone sizes are given selectively: once, few, many, or a class where the clone is expanded.

TRBJ2-5,TRBV10-3,TRBD1,.,TGTGCCATCAGCGCAGGGGGCGAACGGGAGACCCAGTACTTC,CAISAGGERETQYF
TRBJ1-1,TRBV5-1,.,.,TGCGCCAGCAGCTCACAGGGACGCACTGAAGCTTTCTTT,CASSSQGRTEAFF
TRBJ1-4,TRBV6-5,TRBD1,.,TGTGCCAGCAGTCAGGGACAGAGGGGTGAAAAACTGTTTTTT,CASSQGQRGEKLFF
TRBJ2-1,TRBV19,.,.,TGTGCCAGTAGTGTGTTCAGATCCTACAATGAGCAGTTCTTC,CASSVFRSYNEQFF
TRBJ2-3,TRBV6-5,.,.,TGTGCCAGCAGTTCTCCGGGGTCCACAGATACGCAGTATTTT,CASSSPGSTDTQYF
TRBJ1-2,TRBV18,TRBD1,.,TGTGCCAGCTCACCCGGGACAGGAGAGGGCTACACCTTC,CASSPGTGEGYTF
TRBJ1-4,TRBV6-5,.,once,TGTGCCAGCAGTTACTCGTCTGGAGCGACTAATGAAAAACTGTTTTTT,CASSYSSGATNEKLFF
TRBJ2-2,TRBV4-1,.,.,TGCGCCAGCAGCCAAGATCCCGGACTGCCCGGGGAGCTGTTTTTT,CASSQDPGLPGELFF
TRBJ1-1,TRBV5-4,.,.,TGTGCCAGCAGCCCGAAGTTCGCGCCCACTGAAGCTTTCTTT,CASSPKFAPTEAFF
TRBJ1-4,TRBV5-4,.,.,TGTGCCAGCAGCTTGGCCAGGGCAGCTAATGAAAAACTGTTTTTT,CASSLARAANEKLFF
TRBJ1-2,TRBV6-5,.,.,TGTGCCAGCAGTTACTCAGCCAGACTTAACTATGGCTACACCTTC,CASSYSARLNYGYTF
TRBJ2-2,TRBV11-2,.,.,TGTGCCAGCAGCTACACACCTTCCACCGGGGAGCTGTTTTTT,CASSYTPSTGELFF
TRBJ2-7,TRBV6-2/TRBV6-3,TRBD2,.,TGTGCCAGCAGTTCGAGTAGCGGGGGGATAGGTATGACCTACGAGCAGTACTTC,CASSSSSGGIGMTYEQYF
TRBJ2-7,TRBV27,.,.,TGTGCCAGCAGTTTATCCGCCGCGGGCCCGATCTACGAGCAGTACTTC,CASSLSAAGPIYEQYF
TRBJ2-2,TRBV5-4,.,once,TGTGCCAGCAGCAGTGGGGGCCAGAACACCGGGGAGCTGTTTTTT,CASSSGGQNTGELFF
TRBJ1-4,TRBV11-3,TRBD1,.,TGTGCCAGCAGCTTAGTCCGGACAGGGGCCAATGAAAAACTGTTTTTT,CASSLVRTGANEKLFF
TRBJ2-5,TRBV7-2,.,.,TGTGCCAGCAGCTTCAATACGGTACAAGAGACCCAGTACTTC,CASSFNTVQETQYF
TRBJ2-1,TRBV27,TRBD2,.,TGTGCCAGCAGTCTTATCCTTAGCGGGGGGGCGGACAATGAGCAGTTCTTC,CASSLILSGGADNEQFF
TRBJ1-1,TRBV6-6,.,.,TGTGCCAGCAGTTACGGCACAGACGCTGAAGCTTTCTTT,CASSYGTDAEAFF
TRBJ2-5,TRBV11-3,.,.,TGTGCCAGCAGCTTAGATGTCAGGGGGGCGGAAGAGACCCAGTACTTC,CASSLDVRGAEETQYF
TRBJ1-2,TRBV19,.,few,TGTGCCAGTAGGAGCCGGGACATACTACTCTATGGCTACACCTTC,CASRSRDILLYGYTF
TRBJ1-1,TRBV25-1,.,few,TGTGCCAGCAGCGAGGCCTTACAGGGGAACACTGAAGCTTTCTTT,CASSEALQGNTEAFF
TRBJ2-7,TRBV9,TRBD1,.,TGTGCCAGCAGCTCCCGGGACAGTAGCTCCTACGAGCAGTACTTC,CASSSRDSSSYEQYF
TRBJ1-1,TRBV11-2,.,once,TGTGCCAGCACCCCATCGGGAGGGTGGACTGAAGCTTTCTTT,CASTPSGGWTEAFF
TRBJ2-1,TRBV7-9,TRBD2,.,TGTGCCAGCAGCATTTACACCGGGACTAGCTCCTACAATGAGCAGTTCTTC,CASSIYTGTSSYNEQFF
TRBJ1-2,TRBV9,.,few,TGTGCCAGCAGCCTTAACAGGGCCGCCTACACCTTC,CASSLNRAAYTF
TRBJ1-1,TRBV24-1,.,.,TGTGCCACCAGTGACGGTCGAACTGAAGCTTTCTTT,CATSDGRTEAFF
TRBJ1-1,TRBV5-4,.,.,TGTGCCAGCAGCCCGGGCACACAGGTAAGGGCTGAAGCTTTCTTT,CASSPGTQVRAEAFF
TRBJ2-1,TRBV19,.,.,TGTGCCAGTAGTATGGGGGGGGCCAACTACAATGAGCAGTTCTTC,CASSMGGANYNEQFF
TRBJ1-6,TRBV19,TRBD1,.,TGTGCCAGTACTCTCTTGGGGACAGGGGCTTCACCCCTCCACTTT,CASTLLGTGASPLHF
TRBJ1-6,TRBV6-5,TRBD1,.,TGTGCCAGCAGCGCCGGGACAGGGCGAAGTTCACCCCTCCACTTT,CASSAGTGRSSPLHF
TRBJ2-1,TRBV6-5,TRBD1,.,TGTGCCAGCAGGGGGACAGTGGTTAATAATGAGCAGTTCTTC,CASRGTVVNNEQFF
TRBJ2-2,TRBV2,TRBD2,.,TGTGCCAGCAGGGAACTAGCGGGGGGCACCGGGGAGCTGTTTTTT,CASRELAGGTGELFF
TRBJ2-3,TRBV19,TRBD2,.,TGTGCCAGTAAGATGGGGGGGAACACAGATACGCAGTATTTT,CASKMGGNTDTQYF
TRBJ1-2,TRBV6-5,TRBD1,.,TGTGCCAGCAGTTACGCTGGACAGGGAGGAAACTATGGCTACACCTTC,CASSYAGQGGNYGYTF
TRBJ2-1,TRBV5-1,TRBD2,few,TGCGCCAGCAGCGGACTAGCGGGGGACCTCAATGAGCAGTTCTTC,CASSGLAGDLNEQFF
TRBJ2-2,TRBV2,.,.,TGTGCCAGCAGTGTTATTTCCACCGGGGAGCTGTTTTTT,CASSVISTGELFF
TRBJ1-2,TRBV5-1,.,.,TGCGCCAGCAGCTTGCCTCCCACTAACGTCCTAAAATGCCGGGGGTTC,CASSLPPTNVLKCRGF
TRBJ2-1,TRBV19,TRBD2,.,TGTGCCAGTAGTATAAGAGGGACTAGCTCCTACAATGAGCAGTTCTTC,CASSIRGTSSYNEQFF
TRBJ2-3,TRBV28,.,.,TGTGCCAGCACCTCAGGGAAAGATACGCAGTATTTT,CASTSGKDTQYF
TRBJ2-5,TRBV5-3,TRBD2,.,TGTGCCAGAACGTCCGGGGGGGCTCCGTACCAAGAGACCCAGTACTTC,CARTSGGAPYQETQYF
TRBJ1-5,TRBV5-1,.,.,TGCGCCAGCAGCTTCGATGGGGCTCAGCCCCAGCATTTT,CASSFDGAQPQHF
TRBJ1-1,TRBV28,.,few,TGTGCCAGCACATACCGAGGCACTGAAGCTTTCTTT,CASTYRGTEAFF
TRBJ2-2,TRBV28,TRBD2,.,TGTGCCAGCAGCCCCCTTCGACTAGCGGGGAACACCGGGGAGCTGTTTTTT,CASSPLRLAGNTGELFF
TRBJ1-2,TRBV12-5,.,.,TGTGCTAGTGGTTTCAACAGCTATGGCTACACCTTC,CASGFNSYGYTF
TRBJ1-2,TRBV6-5,.,.,TGTGCCAGCACCCTACGCGCAGGGGTCGGCTACACCTTC,CASTLRAGVGYTF
TRBJ1-3,TRBV3-1/TRBV3-2,.,.,TGTGCCAGCAGCCATTCAACAGGGTCGAATAAAAGGAATAGAAACACCATATATTTT,CASSHSTGSNKRNRNTIYF
TRBJ2-5,TRBV5-1,.,.,TGCGCCAGCAGCTCGGCAGGGCGCGAAATAGAGACCCAGTACTTC,CASSSAGREIETQYF
TRBJ1-5,TRBV7-9,.,.,TGTGCCAGCAGCGTACCCGGGGGGCCCCAGCATTTT,CASSVPGGPQHF
TRBJ2-5,TRBV5-1,TRBD1,.,TGCGCCAGCAGCTTGGGGACTAATACAGGGGGGGAGACCCAGTACTTC,CASSLGTNTGGETQYF
TRBJ1-2,TRBV6-2/TRBV6-3,.,.,TGTGCCAGCAGTGCAGGATATGGCTACACCTTC,CASSAGYGYTF
TRBJ2-2,TRBV7-2,.,.,TGTGCCAGCAGCTTACGGGCAGGGGCGTCCGGGGAGCTGTTTTTT,CASSLRAGASGELFF
TRBJ1-2,TRBV4-1,TRBD1,few,TGCGCCAGCAGCCAAGATTTGGGACAGTATGGCTACACCTTC,CASSQDLGQYGYTF
TRBJ1-1,TRBV3-1/TRBV3-2,TRBD1,.,TGTGCCACATCGGGACAGCCGCGGACTGAAGCTTTCTTT,CATSGQPRTEAFF
TRBJ2-3,TRBV20-1,.,once,TGCAGTGTCCCCAGCGGAGATACGCAGTATTTT,CSVPSGDTQYF
TRBJ2-5,TRBV29-1,.,.,TGCAGCGTTTCTCCAGGGGGAGGCGAGACCCAGTACTTC,CSVSPGGGETQYF
TRBJ2-1,TRBV1,.,.,TGCACCAGCTTGAAGGGGGAGACAGGGAACTACAATGAGCAGTTCTTC,CTSLKGETGNYNEQFF
TRBJ1-2,TRBV5-1,TRBD1,few,TGCGCCAGCAGCTTGTCGGGACAGGGCGATGGCTACACCTTC,CASSLSGQGDGYTF
TRBJ2-2,TRBV5-1,TRBD1,.,TGCGCCAGCAGCCCTACAGGGGATACCGGGGAGCTGTTTTTT,CASSPTGDTGELFF